Below, 5 T cell receptor beta chains from the same sample are listed, as sequenced in a study of tumor and adjacent non-tumor tissue in lung cancer. RNA was extracted from bulk tissue without any cell sorting. TCRbeta libraries were built with three rounds of nested PCR, modified from ARM-PCR. TCRdb used MiXCR to reprocess the multiplex PCR reads, holding one entry per CDR3 protein. The profile shows 81,000 or so distinct CDR3 sequences, 75% to 90% of them singletons. Material: lung tumor tissue. These receptors all stem from a woman in her forties or fifties with non-small cell lung cancer.

This clonotype came up once. At one end the junction does not follow the germline gene, possibly because of a read error. V gene TRBV6-2 or TRBV6-3 combines with J gene TRBJ2-1, with 9 bases identical to TRBD1. Germline CDR1 is MNHEY and CDR2 is SVGEGT. The CDR3 has 15 amino acids. CDR3 nucleotides: TGTGCCGGCAGATCCGGGACAGGGATTTTCGGTGAGCAGTTCTTC. Amino acid sequence: CAGRSGTGIFGEQFF.

Comment on this clonotype: An end of the junction does not agree with germline; a read error may underlie this. The chain uses TRBV28 and TRBJ1-2; TRBD1 is a possible D gene (6 bases). This CDR3 region has 14 residues. CDR1 MDHEN and CDR2 SYDVKM come from the germline V gene. The CDR3 DNA follows: TGTGCCTACAGTACCGGACAGTGGAACTATGGCTACAGCTTC. Amino acids: CAYSTGQWNYGYSF.

As to this clonotype: The junction does not match germline at one end; this may be a read error. The rearrangement joins TRBV11-2 to TRBJ2-2; D not certain. The CDR3 is 14 amino acids. Germline CDR1 is SGHAT and CDR2 is FQNNGV. The CDR3 sequence is CVSSINVDTGELFF. The CDR3 nucleotides are TGTGTCAGCAGTATCAATGTTGATACCGGGGAGCTGTTTTTT. The variable domain in full, with the rest retrieved from reference TRBV11-2 and TRBJ2-2, is EAGVAQSPRYKIIEKRQSVAFWCNPISGHATLYWYQQILGQGPKLLIQFQNNGVVDDSQLPKDRFSAERLKGVDSTLKIQPAKLEDSAVYLCVSSINVDTGELFFGEGSRLTVL.

Concerning this clonotype itself: One end of the junction varies from germline; a read error may be responsible. This chain connects TRBV28 to TRBJ2-7; 8 bases are a match to TRBD1. Germline V lookup: CDR1 MDHEN, CDR2 SYDVKM. There are 16 residues in the CDR3. The DNA for the CDR3 is TGTGCCAGCAGTTCTAGGATACAGGGGGAAATCTACGAACAGTACTTC. This encodes CASSSRIQGEIYEQYF.

Worth noting for this clonotype: The CDR3 ends on some other residue instead of the conserved phenylalanine or tryptophan, so this is likely a read error. The chain joins TRBV20-1 to TRBJ2-3, with a tentative D call TRBD2 (6 bases). Germline V lookup: CDR1 DFQATT, CDR2 SNEGSKA (reference sequence). The V end was cut by 4 bases, the J end by 2 bases, with 10 bases between. The CDR3 is made up of 13 amino acids. CDR3 residues: CSAMSSDTDTQYL. As DNA, the CDR3 is TGCAGTGCTATGTCTAGCGACACAGATACGCAGTATTTG.